This T cell receptor (beta chain) was recorded in a study of response to subunit inactivated influenza vaccine. Broader study findings: Authors suggested that a seasonal influenza vaccination recruits few new T cells each time.

Trimming took 3 bases from V and 6 from J, leaving 15 bases between them. The CDR3 contains 14 residues. Germline CDR1 and CDR2: SGHAT and FQNNGV. On this clonotype: The antigen remains unidentified.

TCRdb re-analysed the RT-PCR reads in MiXCR, keeping a single row per CDR3 protein. The profile shows some 520,000 distinct CDR3 sequences, 16% of them singletons. This TCR was sampled from a man aged 50-75 years who received an inactivated influenza vaccine. The V and J genes are TRBV11-2 and TRBJ2-7; D possibly matches TRBD1 or TRBD2 (5 bases each). Sequenced here: CD4+ T cells sorted from PBMCs, sampled roughly 24 months after vaccination. In nucleotides, the CDR3 is TGTGCCAGCAGCTTTTACGGGACCCTTGGCGAGCAGTACTTC. Protein product: CASSFYGTLGEQYF.